This T cell receptor (beta chain) was observed in a study of identifying expanded T cells in peripheral blood. This table comes from immunoSEQ multiplex PCR, and its TCRdb copy is limited to in-frame clones, with some not included. Of over 100,000 clones listed, about 91% are singletons. The source material was blood. The sequence was obtained from a person aged 18 to 75 in good health.

The CDR3 region has the DNA TGCGCCAGCAGCTTACAGGGGTTTGTCACTGAAGCTTTCTTT. This translates into CASSLQGFVTEAFF. The chain links TRBV5-1 to TRBJ1-1; 7 nucleotides line up with TRBD1. V shed 2 bases, J shed 4 bases, and the junction held 5 bases outside the gene matches. The CDR3 runs to 14 residues. CDR1 and CDR2 from the germline V gene are SGHRS and YFSETQ.